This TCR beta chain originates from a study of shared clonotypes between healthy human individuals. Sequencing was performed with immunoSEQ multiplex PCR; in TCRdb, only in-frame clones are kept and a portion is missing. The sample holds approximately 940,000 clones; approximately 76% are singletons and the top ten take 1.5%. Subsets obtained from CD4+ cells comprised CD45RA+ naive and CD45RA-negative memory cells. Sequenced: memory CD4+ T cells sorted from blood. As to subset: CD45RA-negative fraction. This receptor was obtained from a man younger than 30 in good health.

The CDR3 protein is CASSSQGSGVNEQFF. Written as DNA, the CDR3 is TGCGCCAGCAGCTCCCAGGGTAGCGGGGTCAATGAGCAGTTCTTC. The chain carries TRBV5-1 and TRBJ2-1; 8 bases align to TRBD2. The J segment lost 6 bases and the V segment lost 3 bases, leaving 8 bases of the junction unmatched. The CDR3 extends over 15 amino acids. Looked up from germline, CDR1 is SGHRS and CDR2 is YFSETQ. Based on the CDR3 plus reference TRBV5-1 and TRBJ2-1, the full variable domain is KAGVTQTPRYLIKTRGQQVTLSCSPISGHRSVSWYQQTPGQGLQFLFEYFSETQRNKGNFPGRFSGRQFSNSRSEMNVSTLELGDSALYLCASSSQGSGVNEQFFGPGTRLTVL.